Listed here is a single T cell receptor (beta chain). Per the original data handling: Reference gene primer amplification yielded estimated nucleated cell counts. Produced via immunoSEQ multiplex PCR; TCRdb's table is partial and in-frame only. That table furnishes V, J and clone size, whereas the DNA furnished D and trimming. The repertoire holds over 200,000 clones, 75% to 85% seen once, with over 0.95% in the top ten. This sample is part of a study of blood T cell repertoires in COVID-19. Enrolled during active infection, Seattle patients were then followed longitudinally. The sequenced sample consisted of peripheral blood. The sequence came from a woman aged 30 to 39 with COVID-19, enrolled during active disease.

The CDR3 bases are TGTGCCAGCAGGAGGACAGGGGGCACAGATACGCAGTATTTT. Protein: CASRRTGGTDTQYF. The chain carries TRBV2 and TRBJ2-3; 9 bases line up with TRBD1. There are 14 residues in the CDR3. Germline CDR1 is SNHLY and CDR2 is FYNNEI. The V segment lost 6 bases and the J segment 1 base; nucleotides outside the gene matches: 2.